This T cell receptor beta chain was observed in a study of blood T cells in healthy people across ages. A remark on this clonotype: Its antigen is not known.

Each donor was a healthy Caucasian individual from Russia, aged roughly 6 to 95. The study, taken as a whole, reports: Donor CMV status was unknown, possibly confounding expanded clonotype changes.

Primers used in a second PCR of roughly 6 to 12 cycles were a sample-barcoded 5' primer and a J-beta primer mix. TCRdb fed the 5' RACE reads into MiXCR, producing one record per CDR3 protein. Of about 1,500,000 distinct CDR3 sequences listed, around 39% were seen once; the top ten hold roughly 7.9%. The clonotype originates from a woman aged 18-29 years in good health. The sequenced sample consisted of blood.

The CDR3 is CSAEPTSGARTFNNEQYF. CDR3 nucleotides: TGCAGTGCTGAGCCAACTAGCGGGGCCCGTACATTCAACAATGAGCAGTACTTC. J is TRBJ2-5 and V is TRBV20-1; 10 nucleotides line up with TRBD2. CDR3 size: 18 residues. J was trimmed by 11 bases and V by 5 bases; bases with no gene match: 26. Looked up from germline, CDR1 is DFQATT and CDR2 is SNEGSKA (reference sequence).